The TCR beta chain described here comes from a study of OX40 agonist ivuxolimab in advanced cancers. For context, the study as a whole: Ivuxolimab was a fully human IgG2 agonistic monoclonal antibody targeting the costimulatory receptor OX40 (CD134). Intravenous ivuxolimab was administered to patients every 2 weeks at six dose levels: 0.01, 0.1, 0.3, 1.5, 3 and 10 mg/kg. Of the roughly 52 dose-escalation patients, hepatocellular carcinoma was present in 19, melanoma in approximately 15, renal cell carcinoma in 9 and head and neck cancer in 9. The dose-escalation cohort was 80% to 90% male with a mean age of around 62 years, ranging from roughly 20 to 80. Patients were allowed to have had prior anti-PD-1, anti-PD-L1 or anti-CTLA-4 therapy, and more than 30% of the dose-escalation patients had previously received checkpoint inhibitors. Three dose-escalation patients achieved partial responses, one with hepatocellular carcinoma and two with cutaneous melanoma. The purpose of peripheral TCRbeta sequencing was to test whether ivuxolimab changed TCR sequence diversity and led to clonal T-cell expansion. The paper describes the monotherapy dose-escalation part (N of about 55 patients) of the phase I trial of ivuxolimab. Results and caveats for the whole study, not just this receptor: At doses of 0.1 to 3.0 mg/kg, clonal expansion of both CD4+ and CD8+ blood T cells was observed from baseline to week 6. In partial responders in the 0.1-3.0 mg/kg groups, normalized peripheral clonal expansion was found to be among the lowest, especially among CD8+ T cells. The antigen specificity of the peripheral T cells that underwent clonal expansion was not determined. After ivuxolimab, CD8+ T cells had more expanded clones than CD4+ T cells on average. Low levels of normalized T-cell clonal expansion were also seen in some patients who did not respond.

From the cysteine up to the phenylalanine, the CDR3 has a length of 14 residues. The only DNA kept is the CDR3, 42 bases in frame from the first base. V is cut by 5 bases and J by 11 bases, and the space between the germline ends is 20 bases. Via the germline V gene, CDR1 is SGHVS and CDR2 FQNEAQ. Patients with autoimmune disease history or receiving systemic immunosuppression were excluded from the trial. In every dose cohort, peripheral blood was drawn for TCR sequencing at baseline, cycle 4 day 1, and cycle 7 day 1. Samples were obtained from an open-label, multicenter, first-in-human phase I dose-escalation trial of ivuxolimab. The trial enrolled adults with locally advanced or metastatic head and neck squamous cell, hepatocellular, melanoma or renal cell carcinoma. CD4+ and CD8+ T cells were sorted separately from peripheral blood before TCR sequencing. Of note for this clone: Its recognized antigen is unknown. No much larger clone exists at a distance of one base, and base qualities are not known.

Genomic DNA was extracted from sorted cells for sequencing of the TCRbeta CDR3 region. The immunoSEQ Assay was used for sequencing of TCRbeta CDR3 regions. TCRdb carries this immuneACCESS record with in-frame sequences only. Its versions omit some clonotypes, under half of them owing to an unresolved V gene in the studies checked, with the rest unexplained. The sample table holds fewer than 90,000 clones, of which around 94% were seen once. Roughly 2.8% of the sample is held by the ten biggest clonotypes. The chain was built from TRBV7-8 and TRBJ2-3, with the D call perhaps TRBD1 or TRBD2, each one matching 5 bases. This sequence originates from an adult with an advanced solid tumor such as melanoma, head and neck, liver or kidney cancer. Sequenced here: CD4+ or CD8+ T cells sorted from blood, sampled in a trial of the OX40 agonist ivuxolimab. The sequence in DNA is TGTGCCAGCAGCAAAGGCGTGTTGGGGACCAAGCAGTATTTT. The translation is CASSKGVLGTKQYF.